This T cell receptor (beta chain) was recovered during a study of Graves' ophthalmopathy and Graves' hyperthyroidism. Other autoimmune diseases, uncontrolled infections, pregnancy or lactation excluded patients from enrollment. Investigators amplified TCR beta CDR3 regions from RNA transcripts. HTBI-primed RT-PCR formed the first round, and a multiplex PCR formed the second. TCRdb reanalysed the multiplex PCR reads using MiXCR and keeps one entry per CDR3 protein. The table lists 620,000 or so distinct CDR3 sequences, 22% of them singletons, with more than 5.5% in the top ten. Per germline, CDR1 SGHAT and CDR2 FQDESV (reference sequence). CDR3 length: 16 residues. After removal of 5 bases from V and 1 base from J, the junction contained 9 bases not matched to a gene. This clonotype was seen many times.

The sequence derives from a young woman with stable Graves' hyperthyroidism. Some clones in this sample may be carry-over from other donors' samples. The genes are TRBV11-1 and TRBJ1-1, with 8 bases identical to TRBD1. Sequencing input: peripheral blood. The CDR3 sequence: CASSLRWTGKNTEAFF. The CDR3 DNA reads TGTGCCAGCAGCCTACGATGGACAGGGAAGAACACTGAAGCTTTCTTT.